The 8 T cell receptor beta chains below all came from one sample that was sequenced in a study of shared clonotypes between healthy human individuals. Assay: immunoSEQ multiplex PCR; the TCRdb copy retains only in-frame clones and omits some. The sample lists 2 million to 2.5 million clones, less than 95% occurring once. What was sequenced was naive CD4+ T cells from PBMCs. As to subset: CD45RA+ positively selected. Every receptor here comes from a man between 18 and 29 years old in good health. Some clones in this sample may be carry-over from other donors' samples.

The chain joins TRBV27 to TRBJ1-4; D not resolved. With 3 bases removed from V and 15 bases from J, the gap between germline ends came to 5 bases. CDR1 is MNHEY, CDR2 SMNVEV, per germline (reference sequence). This CDR3 region has 9 residues. The CDR3 spells CASSFHVFF. In DNA, the CDR3 is TGTGCCAGCAGTTTCCATGTGTTTTTT.

This chain links TRBV7-7 with TRBJ2-5; 8 nucleotides line up with TRBD1. CDR3 length: 15 residues. CDR1 and CDR2 (germline): SSHAT, FNYEAQ (reference sequence). The trim removed 3 bases at V and 4 bases at J, leaving 7 bases unmatched. DNA for the CDR3: TGTGCCAGCAGCTTTCGTGCAGGGGGCGGAGAGACCCAGTACTTC. Protein sequence: CASSFRAGGGETQYF. The full variable domain, completed using reference TRBV7-7 and TRBJ2-5, is GAGVSQSPRYKVTKRGQDVTLRCDPISSHATLYWYQQALGQGPEFLTYFNYEAQPDKSGLPSDRFSAERPEGSISTLTIQRTEQRDSAMYRCASSFRAGGGETQYFGPGTRLLVL.

This clone was observed once. The chain combines TRBV6-1 with TRBJ1-1; D is unresolved. Trimming took off 6 bases at V and 0 bases at J, with 8 bases between the two ends. Germline V gene sequence: CDR1 MNHNS, CDR2 SASEGT. This CDR3 is 13 amino acids long. The CDR3 is CASRKSLNTEAFF. In DNA form, the CDR3 reads TGTGCCAGCAGGAAATCCTTGAACACTGAAGCTTTCTTT.

The chain uses TRBV6-1 and TRBJ2-7; D may be TRBD2 (6 bases). CDR1 and CDR2 from the germline V gene are MNHNS and SASEGT. This CDR3 region has 16 residues. V was trimmed by 3 bases and J by 7 bases, leaving 22 bases between them. The CDR3 sequence is CASSEFGGSTLREQYF. The CDR3 bases are TGTGCCAGCAGTGAGTTTGGGGGGAGTACCCTACGAGAGCAGTACTTC.

The chain recombines TRBV4-2 with TRBJ1-3; the D is unclear. The CDR3 has 20 amino acids. Germline CDR1 LGHNA, CDR2 YNFKEQ. Trimming left V 0 bases short and J 3 bases short, with 24 bases between. CDR3 amino acids: CASSQEGRADYPFDGNTIYF. CDR3 bases: TGTGCCAGCAGCCAAGAGGGTCGGGCGGACTACCCTTTTGATGGAAACACCATATATTTT.

This rearrangement joins TRBV6-1 to TRBJ1-2; D might be TRBD1 (5 bases). The CDR3 length is 14 residues. Germline V gene data show CDR1 as MNHNS and CDR2 as SASEGT. V was trimmed by 7 bases and J by 0 bases, leaving 12 bases between them. The CDR3 here is CASIPGVPNYGYTF. In DNA form, the CDR3 reads TGTGCCAGCATCCCGGGGGTCCCTAACTATGGCTACACCTTC.

This clone was observed once. J is TRBJ1-5 and V is TRBV19; D gene uncertain. The V gene's germline CDR1 is LNHDA and CDR2 SQIVND (reference sequence). The CDR3 is made up of 16 amino acids. V shed 6 bases and J shed 8 bases, with 23 bases lying between them. CDR3 coding DNA: TGTGCCAGTAGCGTACCAAGGAATACCCCGTCGGAGCCCCAGCATTTT. It yields the protein CASSVPRNTPSEPQHF.

The V call is TRBV27, the J call TRBJ1-2; 10 bases map to TRBD1. The CDR3 totals 15 residues. Looked up from germline, CDR1 is MNHEY and CDR2 is SMNVEV (reference sequence). The ends lost 1 base at V and 5 bases at J; junction bases unmatched: 4. The CDR3 DNA reads as TGTGCCAGCAGTTTATTGACAGGGGGCGGATATGGCTACACCTTC. The encoded protein is CASSLLTGGGYGYTF.